This TCR beta chain stems from a study of T cell responses to AZD1222 COVID-19 vaccine. Study in general: Analyses pooled second doses at about 4 or about 12 weeks.

TCRdb's table, derived via immunoSEQ multiplex PCR, lists solely in-frame clones and lacks some. The data contain 140,000 to 150,000 clones, 80% to 90% of them seen just once; the ten biggest clones take up 4.5% to 6.5%. Study results and limitations: Among those given AZD1222, only six were seropositive at baseline. All repertoire sampling was performed exclusively after the peak T cell response. In the spike-specific TCR repertoire, nearly half reportedly target unmutated variant regions.

On this clone: Its antigen is not identified.

This sequence was found in an adult in good health. The sequenced sample was peripheral blood, obtained on day 0 of AZD1222 vaccination.

CDR3 bases: TGTGCCAGCAGTTCGGGGCGGGAGGGTACAGATACGCAGTATTTT. It codes for CASSSGREGTDTQYF. V usage is TRBV6-5 and J usage is TRBJ2-3, with TRBD2 identical over 9 bases. Trimming removed 4 bases from V and 3 bases from J; junction bases left unmatched: 5. The CDR3 has 15 residues. Germline assignment: CDR1 MNHEY and CDR2 SVGAGI.